One and the same sample provided the 5 T cell receptor beta chains below, sequenced in a study of T-cell memory formation after mild COVID-19. MiXCR, applied by TCRdb to the 5' RACE reads, yields one record per CDR3 protein. Of about 620,000 distinct CDR3 sequences in the sample, roughly 18% are singletons; the top ten hold approximately 12%. Sequencing used PBMCs or a T cell subset sorted from them (not recorded which). These receptors all come from an adult woman who had mild COVID-19 (a few samples of this study predate the infection). Cell type and time point are not known.

This clonotype has only a few counts. The genes are TRBV3-1 and TRBJ2-5; the D is unclear. CDR3 length: 13 residues. V dropped 4 bases and J dropped 1 base, with 7 bases sitting between them. Germline CDR1 reads LGHDT; CDR2 reads YNNKEL (reference sequence). CDR3 loop: CASSPIPQETQYF. Written as DNA, the CDR3 is TGTGCCAGCAGCCCCATCCCCCAAGAGACCCAGTACTTC.

The rearrangement joins TRBV6-2 or TRBV6-3 to TRBJ2-7, with 8 bases matching TRBD2. Germline CDR1 is MNHEY and CDR2 is SVGEGT. With 3 bases clipped from V and 2 bases from J, the junction kept 3 bases outside the gene matches. The CDR3 spans 14 residues. The CDR3: CASSYWTSPYEQYF. The CDR3 nucleotides are TGTGCCAGCAGTTATTGGACTAGCCCCTACGAGCAGTACTTC.

This clonotype was counted only a few times. The V gene is TRBV4-1, the J gene TRBJ2-1; D gene ambiguous. Between the trimmed V and J ends, which lost 0 bases and 3 bases, there was a span of 12 bases. This CDR3 contains 16 residues. The germline V gene has CDR1 MGHRA and CDR2 YSYEKL. The CDR3 sequence: CASSQDPLLGYNEQFF. CDR3 sequence (DNA): TGCGCCAGCAGCCAAGATCCTTTGCTGGGCTACAATGAGCAGTTCTTC.

There are a few counts of this clonotype. The chain combines TRBV29-1 with TRBJ1-2; no reliable D call. Looked up from germline, CDR1 is SQVTM and CDR2 is ANQGSEA. CDR3 length equals 14 residues. Trimming shortened V by 4 bases and J by 0 bases, and 12 bases separated the two germline ends. The CDR3 sequence is CSVGGPGTNYGYTF. The CDR3 DNA sequence: TGCAGCGTTGGGGGTCCAGGAACTAACTATGGCTACACCTTC.

This clonotype was found a few times. This chain joins TRBV29-1 and TRBJ1-1; tentative D call: TRBD1 (6 bases). The V end lost 6 bases, the J end lost 4 bases, and 15 bases lay between the germline ends. CDR3 length: 13 amino acids. Germline lookup yields CDR1 SQVTM and CDR2 ANQGSEA. As DNA, the CDR3 is TGCAGCGTGGGGGGGGCAACGACCACTGAAGCTTTCTTT. It codes for CSVGGATTTEAFF.